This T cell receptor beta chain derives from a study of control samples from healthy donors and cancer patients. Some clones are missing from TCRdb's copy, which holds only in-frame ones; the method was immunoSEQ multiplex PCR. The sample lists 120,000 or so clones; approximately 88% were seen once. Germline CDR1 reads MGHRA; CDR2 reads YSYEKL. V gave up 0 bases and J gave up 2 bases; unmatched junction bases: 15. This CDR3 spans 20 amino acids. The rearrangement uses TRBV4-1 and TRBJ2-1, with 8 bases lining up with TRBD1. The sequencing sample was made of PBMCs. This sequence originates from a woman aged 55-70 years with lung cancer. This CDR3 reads CASSQDSLDRATSPYNEQFF. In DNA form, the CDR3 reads TGCGCCAGCAGCCAAGATTCCTTGGACAGGGCCACCTCTCCCTACAATGAGCAGTTCTTC.